One T cell receptor beta chain is described in this entry. Its antigen is not known. J was trimmed by 2 bases and V by 5 bases; bases with no gene match: 9. The CDR3 loop spans 17 amino acids. From germline, CDR1 is SEHNR and CDR2 FQNEAQ (reference sequence). This specimen comes from a study of CD8 T cells in Susac syndrome. The study, taken as a whole, reports: A relatively small number of individuals underwent TCR sequencing and HLA analysis.

0.5 to 1 ug RNA was reverse transcribed with random hexamers. By means of immunoSEQ multiplex PCR, TCR beta CDR3 spanning 54 Vbeta and 13 Jbeta underwent amplification. TCRdb re-called the immunoSEQ multiplex PCR reads with MiXCR, one entry per CDR3 protein. The sample shows 150,000 to 160,000 distinct CDR3 sequences, nearly 97% of them seen only once. J is TRBJ2-3 and V is TRBV7-9, with TRBD2 matching 11 bases. The sequence came from a human donor with multiple sclerosis. The specimen was CD8+ T cells from PBMCs. This chain's CDR3 is CASSLPLLAGDTDTQYF. DNA for the CDR3: TGTGCCAGCAGCCTCCCTTTACTAGCGGGGGACACAGATACGCAGTATTTT.